The 16 T cell receptor beta chains reported below all come from one sample, sequenced in a study of human T cells and chemical hapten exposure. This sample's time point: patch test 1, 2 weeks after DPC sensitization. Treatment defined: therapeutic diphenylcyclopropenone sensitization with weekly scalp DPC. MiXCR, applied by TCRdb to the RACE reads, yields one record per CDR3 protein. The sample shows some 380,000 distinct CDR3 sequences, around 5% of them seen only once. This sample comprised whole blood, obtained in connection with sensitization to the hapten diphenylcyclopropenone (DPC). Receptor source: a woman aged 45 to 65 with alopecia areata. Some clones in this sample may be carry-over from other donors' samples.

This clonotype was seen at least ten times. The chain is built from TRBV7-9 and TRBJ2-4; D not resolved. Trimming stripped 3 bases from V and 5 bases from J, with 5 bases between. Germline V gene sequence: CDR1 SEHNR, CDR2 FQNEAQ (reference sequence). The CDR3 is made up of 12 amino acids. In DNA, the CDR3 is TGTGCCAGCAGCTTTGGAGAAAACATTCAGTACTTC. Its translation: CASSFGENIQYF.

Many counts were recorded for this clonotype. The CDR3 nucleotides read TGTGCCAGCAGCCAATCGGCCGGTAACTATGGCTACACCTTC. Translation gives CASSQSAGNYGYTF. The V gene is TRBV16, the J gene TRBJ1-2; D unclear. There are 14 residues in the CDR3. Trimming cost V 0 bases and J 1 base, with 6 bases left between them. From germline, CDR1 is KGHSY and CDR2 FQNENV.

The chain joins TRBV28 to TRBJ2-1; D is uncertain. Germline V gives CDR1 MDHEN, CDR2 SYDVKM. This CDR3 has 15 amino acids. The V end was cut by 3 bases, the J end by 5 bases, with 14 bases between. The CDR3, as DNA: TGTGCCAGCAGTTTCCCCAGGTTGCCTAACAATGAGCAGTTCTTC. It codes for CASSFPRLPNNEQFF. The full variable domain, with the rest looked up from reference TRBV28 and TRBJ2-1, is DVKVTQSSRYLVKRTGEKVFLECVQDMDHENMFWYRQDPGLGLRLIYFSYDVKMKEKGDIPEGYSVSREKKERFSLILESASTNQTSMYLCASSFPRLPNNEQFFGPGTRLTVL.

This sequence joins TRBV21-1 and TRBJ1-1. TRBV21-1 is termed a pseudogene. This CDR3 is built from 15 residues. The CDR3 region is CASSKDEGLNTEAFF. The CDR3 region has the DNA TGTGCCAGCAGCAAAGATGAGGGATTGAACACTGAAGCTTTCTTT.

The chain joins TRBV4-2 to TRBJ2-5, with 9 bases matching TRBD2. V shed 1 base and J 4 bases; nucleotides not matched to a gene: 4. This CDR3 is built from 15 residues. Germline V CDR1 and CDR2: LGHNA, YNFKEQ. CDR3 protein: CASSQGGGAGETQYF. Written as DNA, the CDR3 is TGTGCCAGCAGCCAAGGCGGGGGGGCCGGAGAGACCCAGTACTTC.

At least ten counts were recorded for this clonotype. The rearrangement links TRBV7-9 to TRBJ2-1; D not certain. CDR1 and CDR2 (germline): SEHNR, FQNEAQ (reference sequence). This CDR3 is 15 amino acids long. Trimming cost V 4 bases and J 0 bases, with 10 bases left between them. CDR3 bases: TGTGCCAGCAGCTCCATGACCAGCTCCTACAATGAGCAGTTCTTC. It codes for CASSSMTSSYNEQFF.

Ten or more counts support this clonotype. The chain uses TRBV30 and TRBJ2-7; maybe TRBD1 (6 bases). Trimming shortened V by 0 bases and J by 2 bases, and 11 bases separated the two germline ends. The germline V gene encodes CDR1 GTSNPN and CDR2 SVGIG (reference sequence). There are 14 residues in the CDR3. Written as DNA, the CDR3 is TGTGCCTGGAGTGTACCAGGGGCGACCTACGAGCAGTACTTC. Its translation is CAWSVPGATYEQYF. Full variable domain (missing parts from reference TRBV30 and TRBJ2-7): SQTIHQWPATLVQPVGSPLSLECTVEGTSNPNLYWYRQAAGRGLQLLFYSVGIGQISSEVPQNLSASRPQDRQFILSSKKLLLSDSGFYLCAWSVPGATYEQYFGPGTRLTVT.

This clonotype was seen a handful of times. One end of the junction fails to match germline, which may point to a read error. The chain links TRBV11-2 to TRBJ1-1, with 7 bases lining up with TRBD1. Germline loops: CDR1 SGHAT, CDR2 FQNNGV. The CDR3 sequence is 15 residues long. CDR3 in DNA: TGTGCCAGCAGTATTTTTGGGACAGTCAACACCGAAGCTTTCTTT. Its protein is CASSIFGTVNTEAFF. Based on the CDR3 plus reference TRBV11-2 and TRBJ1-1, the full variable domain is EAGVAQSPRYKIIEKRQSVAFWCNPISGHATLYWYQQILGQGPKLLIQFQNNGVVDDSQLPKDRFSAERLKGVDSTLKIQPAKLEDSAVYLCASSIFGTVNTEAFFGQGTRLTVV.

The V gene is TRBV6-1, the J gene TRBJ2-7; 7 positions agree with TRBD1. CDR1 MNHNS and CDR2 SASEGT come from the germline V gene. The ends lost 0 bases at V and 2 bases at J; junction bases unmatched: 4. The CDR3 length is 15 residues. CDR3 in DNA: TGTGCCAGCAGTGAAGCCCCGGGACAGCCCTACGAGCAGTACTTC. Its protein is CASSEAPGQPYEQYF.

This clonotype showed up many times. This chain uses TRBV7-9 with TRBJ1-6; D is ambiguous. The germline V and J ends were trimmed by 7 bases and 0 bases, with 7 bases remaining between them. The CDR3 length is 14 residues. Germline assignment: CDR1 SEHNR and CDR2 FQNEAQ (reference sequence). CDR3 coding DNA: TGTGCCAGCACCCCGAGCTCCTATAATTCACCCCTCCACTTT. Protein sequence: CASTPSSYNSPLHF.

Many counts were recorded for this clonotype. This chain links TRBV29-1 with TRBJ1-2, with no clear D. The CDR3 loop spans 13 amino acids. Germline CDR1 SQVTM, CDR2 ANQGSEA. V was clipped by 4 bases and J by 3 bases, with 12 bases between them. In DNA, the CDR3 is TGCAGCGTTGTTTCTGGGGTGGACTATGGCTACACCTTC. Its protein product is CSVVSGVDYGYTF.

The table lists this clonotype with many counts. The chain recombines TRBV12-3 or TRBV12-4 with TRBJ2-7; perhaps TRBD2 as D (5 bases). CDR3 length: 13 amino acids. Trimming shortened V by 5 bases and J by 2 bases, and 10 bases separated the two germline ends. The CDR3 region is CASSLGRAYEQYF. The CDR3 nucleotides are TGTGCCAGCAGTCTAGGGAGAGCCTACGAGCAGTACTTC.

This clonotype was found many times. The chain uses TRBV7-9 and TRBJ2-7; 7 bases map to TRBD1. Germline V gives CDR1 SEHNR, CDR2 FQNEAQ (reference sequence). CDR3 size: 12 residues. With 4 bases clipped from V and 6 bases from J, the junction kept 3 bases outside the gene matches. CDR3 nucleotides: TGTGCCAGCAGCTCGACAGGGCGCGAGCAGTACTTC. Amino acids: CASSSTGREQYF.

The rearrangement joins TRBV6-6 to TRBJ2-6, with D possibly matching TRBD1 (5 bases). Trimming left V 4 bases short and J 1 base short, with 11 bases between. This CDR3 has 16 residues. Germline CDR1 reads MNHNY; CDR2 reads SVGAGI (reference sequence). CDR3 in amino acids: CASSFNQGSGANVLTF. Written as DNA, the CDR3 is TGTGCCAGCAGTTTCAACCAGGGTTCTGGGGCCAACGTCCTGACTTTC.

This clonotype was detected many times. This rearrangement joins TRBV6-6 to TRBJ1-1; D gene ambiguous. This CDR3 is 13 amino acids long. Germline V gives CDR1 MNHNY, CDR2 SVGAGI (reference sequence). Trimming shortened V by 8 bases and J by 1 base, and 11 bases separated the two germline ends. The CDR3 nucleotides read TGTGCCAGCTTCCCAGACAAGAACACTGAAGCTTTCTTT. It is translated as CASFPDKNTEAFF.

This clonotype showed up many times. The chain couples TRBV28 to TRBJ1-1, with D unclear. This CDR3 comprises 15 residues. The V gene's germline CDR1 is MDHEN and CDR2 SYDVKM. Trimming stripped 3 bases from V and 0 bases from J, with 11 bases between. The CDR3 here is CASSLERFMNTEAFF. CDR3 DNA: TGTGCCAGCAGTTTGGAGCGGTTCATGAACACTGAAGCTTTCTTT.